This TCR beta chain originates from a study of CXCR3-negative and CXCR3-positive naive CD8 T cells. General study points: CXCR3-negative naive cells had less hydrophobic TRB CDR3s than did CXCR3-positive naive cells.

In preparing the TRB cDNA libraries, 5' RACE with UMI labels was used. With the 5' RACE reads reprocessed, TCRdb shows one record per CDR3 protein and no DNA. The sample data list some 130,000 distinct CDR3 sequences. Comments on this clonotype: The antigen is not known.

The CDR3 runs 15 residues. The germline V gene has CDR1 SQVTM and CDR2 ANQGSEA. This rearrangement joins TRBV29-1 to TRBJ2-1; TCRdb calls TRBD2, which cannot be checked without DNA. The material sequenced was naive CXCR3+ CD8+ T cells from blood. Indicated subset: CD45RO-CCR7+CD27+CD95- naive CD8+ T cells expressing CXCR3 (TNR3+). This sequence originates from a human donor in good health. Some clones in this sample may be carry-over from other donors' samples. The CDR3 is CSVEVVLAGYNEQFF.